The clone carrying this TCR beta chain was picked up many times. From germline, CDR1 is MDHEN and CDR2 SYDVKM. V was shortened by 5 bases and J by 2 bases, with 10 bases between the two germline ends. This CDR3 has 15 residues. This sample was taken from a study of patients and donors after allogeneic stem cell transplantation. TCRdb processed the RT-PCR reads anew with MiXCR; each CDR3 protein has one entry. The sample lists 15,000 to 20,000 distinct CDR3 sequences; about 5% were seen once. Sequencing used blood, either unsorted or a sorted T cell fraction (not recorded which). The chain combines TRBV28 with TRBJ2-6; D is unclear. The source of this sequence is a human donor who was either an allogeneic HSCT recipient or a stem cell or donor lymphocyte infusion donor (not recorded which). It is not recorded whose cells these are; they may come from a transplant donor. The CDR3 sequence: CASSTRSAGANVLTF. The CDR3 DNA reads TGTGCCAGCAGTACCCGGTCGGCTGGGGCCAACGTCCTGACTTTC.